These 30 T cell receptor beta chains share one sample of origin, sequenced in a study of T cells in Graves' hyperthyroidism and ophthalmopathy. The source material, RNA transcripts, was used to amplify TCR beta CDR3 regions. TCR CDR3 underwent first-round RT-PCR with the HTBI primer set. TCRdb recomputed calls from the multiplex PCR reads with MiXCR, one row per CDR3 protein. The sample records under 650,000 distinct CDR3 sequences, 15% to 20% being singletons. The sample comprised blood. The receptors shown here come from a woman aged 25 to 39 with Graves' hyperthyroidism.

The rearrangement joins TRBV12-5 to TRBJ2-1; no clear D. Germline V gene sequence: CDR1 LGHNT, CDR2 FRNRAP. Trimming cost V 2 bases and J 8 bases, with 4 bases left between them. The CDR3 totals 11 residues. CDR3 in DNA: TGTGCTAGTGGTTTGATCGATGAGCAGTTCTTC. It codes for CASGLIDEQFF.

A few counts support this clonotype. The rearrangement links TRBV20-1 to TRBJ2-1; D remains unclear. Germline V gene sequence: CDR1 DFQATT, CDR2 SNEGSKA (reference sequence). Deletions cut 3 bases from V and 12 bases from J, with 9 bases between. The CDR3 is 10 residues long. DNA for the CDR3: TGCAGTGCTAGCGTACTGGTGCAGTTCTTC. Residues: CSASVLVQFF.

At least ten counts were recorded for this clonotype. Germline and junction disagree at one end, which may indicate a read error. The rearrangement uses TRBV28 and TRBJ1-1, with D possibly matching TRBD1 (5 bases). The germline V gene encodes CDR1 MDHEN and CDR2 SYDVKM. CDR3 length: 16 amino acids. The CDR3 nucleotides read TGTGCCTGCAGGCACTGGGGGGGAGGTGTGAACACTGAAGCTTTCTTT. It is translated as CACRHWGGGVNTEAFF. The complete variable domain, with remaining parts taken from reference TRBV28 and TRBJ1-1, reads DVKVTQSSRYLVKRTGEKVFLECVQDMDHENMFWYRQDPGLGLRLIYFSYDVKMKEKGDIPEGYSVSREKKERFSLILESASTNQTSMYLCACRHWGGGVNTEAFFGQGTRLTVV.

This clonotype was detected a few times. The junction differs from germline at one of its ends, possibly a read error. The chain joins TRBV28 to TRBJ2-2, with D possibly matching TRBD1 (5 bases). The CDR3 has 14 amino acids. Germline values: CDR1 MDHEN, CDR2 SYDVKM. The CDR3 bases are TGTGCCAGCAGTTTAAGGGGAAACACCAGGGAGCTGTTTTTT. It translates to CASSLRGNTRELFF.

This clonotype was seen a handful of times. The chain combines TRBV7-9 with TRBJ2-1; 7 nucleotides line up with TRBD1. From germline, CDR1 is SEHNR and CDR2 FQNEAQ (reference sequence). The length of the CDR3 is 15 residues. Trimming at V came to 2 bases and at J to 2 bases, leaving 3 bases not matched to a gene. In nucleotides, the CDR3 is TGTGCCAGCAGCTTAATAGGGGGCGCCTACAATGAGCAGTTCTTC. Amino acid sequence: CASSLIGGAYNEQFF.

This clonotype showed up many times. The rearrangement links TRBV6-2 or TRBV6-3 to TRBJ1-2; a possible D gene is TRBD1 (5 bases). The CDR3 is 12 amino acids. Germline V lookup: CDR1 MNHEY, CDR2 SVGEGT. V dropped 7 bases and J dropped 5 bases, with 11 bases sitting between them. CDR3: CASNSGGYGYTF. The CDR3 DNA is TGTGCCAGCAACAGCGGGGGATATGGCTACACCTTC.

About this clonotype itself: At one of its ends the junction is not consistent with the germline gene, which may arise from a read error. The chain is built from TRBV5-1 and TRBJ2-3, with 7 bases lining up with TRBD1. In germline, CDR1 is SGHRS, CDR2 YFSETQ. This CDR3 has 15 amino acids. In DNA form, the CDR3 reads TGCGCCAGCAATGGCGGTAGGGGGCCAACAGGTACGCAGTATTTT. Its protein product is CASNGGRGPTGTQYF.

This chain joins TRBV19 and TRBJ2-5, with D possibly being TRBD1 (9 bases). The germline gives CDR1 LNHDA, CDR2 SQIVND (reference sequence). With 3 bases removed from V and 4 bases from J, the gap between germline ends came to 30 bases. This CDR3 is 20 amino acids long. CDR3 nucleotides: TGTGCCAGTAGTATCGGGCTCGGGACAGGGCTCGGCGGGAGGAGAGAGACCCAGTACTTC. Its protein product is CASSIGLGTGLGGRRETQYF.

This clonotype was detected ten times or more. V usage is TRBV20-1 and J usage is TRBJ2-7; 9 nucleotides line up with TRBD1. The CDR3 covers 14 residues. Per germline, CDR1 DFQATT and CDR2 SNEGSKA (reference sequence). J was trimmed by 6 bases and V by 5 bases; bases with no gene match: 11. CDR3 nucleotides: TGCAGTGCTTCTCCGGGACAGGGTGATTTCGAGCAGTACTTC. This translates into CSASPGQGDFEQYF.

This clonotype occurred many times. The CDR3 loop is CASSLNDYEQFF. CDR3 nucleotides: TGTGCCAGCAGTTTAAATGACTATGAGCAGTTCTTC. The V call is TRBV28, the J call TRBJ2-1, with unresolved D. Between the trimmed V and J ends, which lost 2 bases and 8 bases, there was a span of 7 bases. The CDR3 runs to 12 residues. Per the germline V gene, CDR1 is MDHEN and CDR2 is SYDVKM. Filled out from reference TRBV28 and TRBJ2-1, the complete variable domain reads DVKVTQSSRYLVKRTGEKVFLECVQDMDHENMFWYRQDPGLGLRLIYFSYDVKMKEKGDIPEGYSVSREKKERFSLILESASTNQTSMYLCASSLNDYEQFFGPGTRLTVL.

The rearrangement uses TRBV19 and TRBJ2-2; TRBD2 might be the D (6 bases). The CDR3 runs to 17 residues. Per germline, CDR1 LNHDA and CDR2 SQIVND (reference sequence). Trimming took off 3 bases at V and 5 bases at J, with 19 bases between the two ends. CDR3 loop: CASSIFILAVGTGELFF. In nucleotides, the CDR3 is TGTGCCAGTAGTATCTTCATTTTAGCGGTGGGAACCGGGGAGCTGTTTTTT.

The chain has TRBV3-1 and TRBJ1-1, with D possibly being TRBD1 (5 bases). V was shortened by 4 bases and J by 1 base, with 13 bases between the two germline ends. CDR3 length equals 15 residues. Germline V gene sequence: CDR1 LGHDT, CDR2 YNNKEL (reference sequence). The DNA of the CDR3 is TGTGCCAGCAGCCCGAGAGGGGCGGAGAACACTGAAGCTTTCTTT. This codes for CASSPRGAENTEAFF.

The rearrangement uses TRBV29-1 and TRBJ2-1; tentatively, D is TRBD1 (6 bases). In germline, CDR1 is SQVTM, CDR2 ANQGSEA. V dropped 8 bases and J dropped 5 bases, with 16 bases sitting between them. This CDR3 is 13 amino acids long. CDR3 residues: CSSLGTTNNEQFF. The CDR3 coding sequence is TGCAGCTCCTTAGGGACAACTAACAATGAGCAGTTCTTC.

The table lists this clonotype with many counts. V usage is TRBV12-5 and J usage is TRBJ2-1; perhaps TRBD2 as D (6 bases). V lost 1 base to trimming and J lost 4 bases, with 11 bases between them. This CDR3 contains 15 residues. From germline, CDR1 is LGHNT and CDR2 FRNRAP. The CDR3 region is CASGLASAKYNEQFF. In DNA form, the CDR3 reads TGTGCTAGTGGTTTGGCTAGCGCAAAATACAATGAGCAGTTCTTC.

This clonotype was recorded at least ten times. The chain combines TRBV7-9 with TRBJ2-3; tentatively, D is TRBD2 (6 bases). The CDR3 has 13 amino acids. Trimming cost V 5 bases and J 5 bases, with 11 bases left between them. The germline V gene encodes CDR1 SEHNR and CDR2 FQNEAQ (reference sequence). CDR3 amino acids: CASSRGTLDTQYF. CDR3 DNA: TGTGCCAGCAGCCGAGGGACTTTAGATACGCAGTATTTT.

The genes are TRBV6-4 and TRBJ2-5; possibly TRBD2 for D (6 bases). This CDR3 is built from 13 residues. Germline CDR1 MRHNA, CDR2 SNTAGT. V dropped 4 bases and J dropped 4 bases, with 10 bases sitting between them. The CDR3 here is CASSGVGGETQYF. The CDR3 nucleotides are TGTGCCAGCAGTGGAGTGGGGGGAGAGACCCAGTACTTC.

The table lists this clonotype with many counts. V usage is TRBV6-1 and J usage is TRBJ1-5, with a weak D call TRBD1 (6 bases). V gave up 5 bases and J gave up 7 bases, with 15 bases separating them. Germline CDR1 reads MNHNS; CDR2 reads SASEGT. The CDR3 extends over 14 amino acids. The CDR3 here is CASSPHRDEQPQHF. The CDR3 nucleotides are TGTGCCAGCAGTCCACACAGGGATGAACAGCCCCAGCATTTT.

This clonotype appeared many times. The chain combines TRBV2 with TRBJ2-3, with 7 bases matching TRBD2. Germline CDR1 reads SNHLY; CDR2 reads FYNNEI. The ends lost 3 bases at V and 0 bases at J; junction bases unmatched: 3. This CDR3 spans 15 amino acids. As DNA, the CDR3 is TGTGCCAGCAGTGACGAGACTAGCAGCACAGATACGCAGTATTTT. This translates into CASSDETSSTDTQYF.

A word on this clonotype: This may be a read error: a much more frequent sequence differs by one nucleotide. The chain couples TRBV6-1 to TRBJ2-1; a weak D match, TRBD2 (5 bases). This CDR3 is 14 amino acids long. V dropped 3 bases and J dropped 7 bases, with 13 bases sitting between them. Germline CDR1 is MNHNS and CDR2 is SASEGT. The CDR3 sequence is CASSETARVNEQFF. CDR3 sequence (DNA): TGTGCCAGCAGTGAGACCGCGAGGGTAAATGAGCAGTTCTTC.

There are many counts of this clonotype. This chain links TRBV12-3 or TRBV12-4 with TRBJ1-3, with a weak D call TRBD1 (6 bases). The CDR3 is made up of 14 amino acids. Between the trimmed V and J ends, which lost 6 bases and 4 bases, there was a span of 13 bases. The CDR3 region is CASSRQERGNTIYF. CDR3 DNA sequence: TGTGCCAGCAGCCGACAGGAGAGGGGAAACACCATATATTTT.

This clonotype has a count of ten or more. The V gene is TRBV12-5, the J gene TRBJ2-2; D is unclear. CDR3 length: 15 amino acids. The germline V gene encodes CDR1 LGHNT and CDR2 FRNRAP. Deletions cut 3 bases from V and 3 bases from J, with 11 bases between. CDR3 nucleotide sequence: TGTGCTAGTGGTTTCGGCTTGGGGTACACCGGGGAGCTGTTTTTT. This sequence encodes CASGFGLGYTGELFF. The entire variable domain, with the rest obtained from reference TRBV12-5 and TRBJ2-2, is as follows: DARVTQTPRHKVTEMGQEVTMRCQPILGHNTVFWYRQTMMQGLELLAYFRNRAPLDDSGMPKDRFSAEMPDATLATLKIQPSEPRDSAVYFCASGFGLGYTGELFFGEGSRLTVL.

The table lists this clonotype with many counts. The CDR3 spells CASSRGLLAGVGVTQYF. The CDR3 DNA reads TGTGCCAGCAGTCGAGGGCTACTAGCGGGAGTCGGTGTGACCCAGTACTTC. V gene TRBV27 combines with J gene TRBJ2-5; TRBD2 agrees at 11 bases. V trimming: 5 bases; J trimming: 7 bases; junction bases outside the gene matches: 15. Germline V gene sequence: CDR1 MNHEY, CDR2 SMNVEV (reference sequence). The CDR3 contains 17 residues.

Ten or more counts support this clonotype. The rearrangement uses TRBV3-1 and TRBJ2-2, with unresolved D. There are 16 residues in the CDR3. Germline CDR1 reads LGHDT; CDR2 reads YNNKEL (reference sequence). Between the trimmed V and J ends, which lost 0 bases and 7 bases, there was a span of 15 bases. CDR3 bases: TGTGCCAGCAGCCAAGATTTCCGCTTGGGTAACGGGGAGCTGTTTTTT. Residues: CASSQDFRLGNGELFF.

The sample holds many counts of this clonotype. This chain connects TRBV20-1 to TRBJ2-7; D is perhaps TRBD2 (5 bases). CDR1 and CDR2 (germline): DFQATT, SNEGSKA (reference sequence). The CDR3 sequence is 17 residues long. Between the trimmed V and J ends, which lost 2 bases and 0 bases, there was a span of 20 bases. This CDR3 reads CSARSEPQAESSYEQYF. CDR3 coding DNA: TGCAGTGCTAGATCCGAACCCCAAGCGGAGAGCTCCTACGAGCAGTACTTC.

The chain recombines TRBV10-3 with TRBJ1-4; D remains ambiguous. V lost 3 bases and J 8 bases, leaving 10 bases between the germline ends. Germline V gives CDR1 ENHRY, CDR2 SYGVKD. The CDR3 is 13 residues long. CDR3 sequence: CAISEGSGEKLFF. CDR3 coding DNA: TGTGCCATCAGTGAAGGGTCGGGGGAAAAACTGTTTTTT.

This clonotype came up many times. The chain recombines TRBV3-1 with TRBJ2-1, with 7 bases identical to TRBD2. The CDR3 loop spans 13 amino acids. V shed 4 bases, J shed 8 bases, and the junction held 5 bases outside the gene matches. Germline CDR1 reads LGHDT; CDR2 reads YNNKEL (reference sequence). This chain's CDR3 is CASSLSTSYEQFF. CDR3 nucleotides: TGTGCCAGCAGCCTATCGACTAGCTATGAGCAGTTCTTC.

Ten or more counts support this clonotype. V is TRBV3-1 and J is TRBJ2-7; no clear D. The CDR3 totals 11 residues. CDR1 and CDR2 from the germline V gene are LGHDT and YNNKEL (reference sequence). Deletions cut 1 base from V and 3 bases from J, with 1 base between. In DNA form, the CDR3 reads TGTGCCAGCAGCCAAGGCTACGAGCAGTACTTC. Amino acid sequence: CASSQGYEQYF.

The DNA for the CDR3 is TGTGCCAGCAGTGAAGTCGGGGGCACCGGGGAGCTGTTTTTT. Its translation is CASSEVGGTGELFF. This chain joins TRBV6-1 and TRBJ2-2, with D possibly TRBD2 on 6 matching bases. CDR1 and CDR2 from the germline V gene are MNHNS and SASEGT. The CDR3 is made up of 14 amino acids. V was shortened by 1 base and J by 4 bases, with 7 bases between the two germline ends.

The sample holds many counts of this clonotype. This chain uses TRBV28 with TRBJ2-1; D tentatively reads TRBD1 or TRBD2 (7 bases each). Germline CDR1 MDHEN, CDR2 SYDVKM. V lost 6 bases and J lost 0, with 21 bases in between. The CDR3 is 18 residues long. The DNA for the CDR3 is TGTGCCAGCAGCCCGGCGGGGGTGGACAGGAGCTCCTACAATGAGCAGTTCTTC. This gives the protein CASSPAGVDRSSYNEQFF.

There are many counts of this clonotype. CDR3 region: CASSHFGRADEQFF. The CDR3 coding sequence is TGTGCCAGCAGCCACTTCGGGAGGGCCGATGAGCAGTTCTTC. The chain recombines TRBV11-3 with TRBJ2-1; TRBD2 aligns across 8 bases. Germline V lookup: CDR1 SGHNT, CDR2 YENEEA. V gave up 5 bases and J gave up 8 bases; unmatched junction bases: 8. This CDR3 has 14 amino acids.